The next 23 T cell receptor beta chains were all read from a single sample in a study of radiotherapy plus CTLA-4 blockade in lung cancer. Produced via immunoSEQ multiplex PCR; TCRdb's table is partial and in-frame only. The sample has some 120,000 clones, about 80% seen once. The sample was peripheral blood, taken from a patient treated with radiotherapy plus ipilimumab. The source is a human donor with non-small cell lung cancer that progressed on radiotherapy plus ipilimumab. Some clones in this sample may be carry-over from other donors' samples.

This chain joins TRBV18 and TRBJ1-2, with 10 bases fitting TRBD1. V lost 3 bases, J lost 4 bases, and 5 bases stayed unmatched. The germline CDR1 and CDR2 sequences are KGHSH and LQKENI. CDR3 length: 15 residues. Written as DNA, the CDR3 is TGTGCCAGCTCACCCCCCGGGACAGGGGTCTATGGCTACACCTTC. This gives the protein CASSPPGTGVYGYTF. The whole variable domain, remainder taken from reference TRBV18 and TRBJ1-2, is NAGVMQNPRHLVRRRGQEARLRCSPMKGHSHVYWYRQLPEEGLKFMVYLQKENIIDESGMPKERFSAEFPKEGPSILRIQQVVRGDSAAYFCASSPPGTGVYGYTFGSGTRLTVV.

This rearrangement joins TRBV5-1 to TRBJ2-7, with 10 bases fitting TRBD2. The CDR3 has 16 amino acids. V shed 0 bases, J shed 2 bases, and the junction held 5 bases outside the gene matches. In germline, CDR1 is SGHRS, CDR2 YFSETQ. This CDR3 reads CASSLEPAGGPYEQYF. The CDR3, as DNA: TGCGCCAGCAGCTTGGAACCAGCGGGGGGGCCCTACGAGCAGTACTTC.

CDR3: CASSVGLAVITDTQYF. The DNA for the CDR3 is TGTGCCAGTAGTGTGGGACTAGCGGTGATCACAGATACGCAGTATTTT. This chain uses TRBV19 with TRBJ2-3; 11 bases are shared with TRBD2. Unmatched junction bases numbered 6, after V lost 5 bases and J lost 2 bases. The V gene's germline CDR1 is LNHDA and CDR2 SQIVND (reference sequence). The CDR3 covers 16 residues.

This clone qualifies as medium-sized. The V gene is TRBV7-2, the J gene TRBJ2-7, with D perhaps TRBD2 (5 bases). The germline CDR1 and CDR2 sequences are SGHTA and FQGNSA. There are 15 residues in the CDR3. The V gene lost 5 bases and the J gene lost 3 bases, with 17 bases spanning the gap. CDR3 protein: CASSPGMGEGYEQYF. CDR3 nucleotide sequence: TGTGCCAGCAGCCCCGGAATGGGAGAGGGCTACGAGCAGTACTTC.

With respect to this clone: This CDR3 is also generated by other DNA sequences in the sample. The chain employs TRBV4-1 and TRBJ2-6; TRBD1 matches at 8 bases. V dropped 4 bases and J dropped 3; count of bases not matched to a gene: 14. The CDR3 totals 19 residues. Germline V gene sequence: CDR1 MGHRA, CDR2 YSYEKL. The CDR3 spells CASSLRPGGLPDGANVLTF. The DNA for the CDR3 is TGCGCCAGCAGCCTCCGCCCAGGGGGCCTACCTGATGGGGCCAACGTCCTGACTTTC.

The chain recombines TRBV27 with TRBJ1-5, with D perhaps TRBD1 (5 bases). CDR1 and CDR2 from the germline V gene are MNHEY and SMNVEV (reference sequence). This CDR3 contains 14 residues. Trimming removed 2 bases from V and 7 bases from J, with 12 bases in between. The CDR3 sequence is CASSLQGGGQPQHF. The CDR3 DNA follows: TGTGCCAGCAGTTTACAGGGAGGAGGACAGCCCCAGCATTTT.

This sequence joins TRBV5-1 and TRBJ2-1, with TRBD2 identical over 8 bases. V trimming: 7 bases; J trimming: 0 bases; junction bases outside the gene matches: 6. This CDR3 has 15 amino acids. The germline V gene has CDR1 SGHRS and CDR2 YFSETQ. The CDR3 sequence is CASSTGGHSYNEQFF. Here the CDR3 DNA reads TGCGCCAGCTCAACGGGGGGGCACTCCTACAATGAGCAGTTCTTC.

This clone showed up just a few times. The chain is built from TRBV6-5 and TRBJ1-1; 8 nucleotides line up with TRBD1. V gave up 5 bases and J gave up 4 bases; unmatched junction bases: 6. CDR3 size: 14 residues. Per the germline V gene, CDR1 is MNHEY and CDR2 is SVGAGI. CDR3 DNA: TGTGCCAGCAGTAGCAGGGGGCATGGCACTGAAGCTTTCTTT. Protein sequence: CASSSRGHGTEAFF.

CDR3 residues: CASRIDSDSYNEQFF. DNA for the CDR3: TGTGCCAGCAGAATAGACTCGGACTCCTACAATGAGCAGTTCTTC. The gene calls are TRBV11-2 and TRBJ2-1; no firm D call. Trimming stripped 6 bases from V and 0 bases from J, with 12 bases between. Germline-derived CDR1 and CDR2 are SGHAT and FQNNGV. The CDR3 has 15 amino acids.

V gene TRBV6-6 combines with J gene TRBJ2-7; D is perhaps TRBD2 (7 bases). The CDR3 has 16 residues. Germline V lookup: CDR1 MNHNY, CDR2 SVGAGI (reference sequence). V lost 0 bases to trimming and J lost 3 bases, with 15 bases between them. The CDR3 nucleotides read TGTGCCAGCAGTTACTCGACGGGGGGCTTCATCTACGAGCAGTACTTC. It encodes CASSYSTGGFIYEQYF.

V and J are TRBV7-2 and TRBJ2-2; D gene ambiguous. The CDR3 loop spans 15 amino acids. The V gene lost 5 bases and the J gene lost 3 bases, with 13 bases spanning the gap. Germline V gene sequence: CDR1 SGHTA, CDR2 FQGNSA. The CDR3 DNA sequence: TGTGCCAGCAGCCCTGGGCCTAGGTACACCGGGGAGCTGTTTTTT. Its protein product is CASSPGPRYTGELFF.

The V and J genes are TRBV7-9 and TRBJ2-2; D gene unclear. Germline CDR1 reads SEHNR; CDR2 reads FQNEAQ (reference sequence). V was clipped by 5 bases and J by 6 bases, with 16 bases between them. This CDR3 is built from 15 residues. CDR3 DNA: TGTGCCAGCAGCGCGACGCGTTCAGGTTCCGGGGAGCTGTTTTTT. It is translated as CASSATRSGSGELFF.

The chain employs TRBV6-1 and TRBJ2-7; D ambiguous. The germline gives CDR1 MNHNS, CDR2 SASEGT. Trimming shortened V by 5 bases and J by 0 bases, and 11 bases separated the two germline ends. The CDR3 sequence is 14 residues long. The CDR3 nucleotides read TGTGCCAGCAGTTATGAGGAAAGCTCCTACGAGCAGTACTTC. Translated: CASSYEESSYEQYF.

V is TRBV7-2 and J is TRBJ2-3; D unclear. Between the trimmed V and J ends, which lost 3 bases and 2 bases, there was a span of 12 bases. CDR1 is SGHTA, CDR2 FQGNSA, per germline. The CDR3 runs to 15 residues. The CDR3 sequence is CASSFNGDITDTQYF. The CDR3 coding sequence is TGTGCCAGCAGCTTCAATGGAGATATCACAGATACGCAGTATTTT.

This clone was recorded a few times. The chain has TRBV7-2 and TRBJ2-7; 9 bases map to TRBD1. The J segment lost 6 bases and the V segment lost 7 bases, leaving 7 bases of the junction unmatched. The germline CDR1 and CDR2 sequences are SGHTA and FQGNSA. The CDR3 contains 13 residues. CDR3 bases: TGTGCCAGCAACAACAACAGGGGGCGCGAGCAGTACTTC. Protein: CASNNNRGREQYF.

The CDR3 nucleotides are TGTGCCAGCAGGCCCCAGGGACAGAACACCGGGGAGCTGTTTTTT. Its protein is CASRPQGQNTGELFF. The V and J genes are TRBV7-2 and TRBJ2-2, with a weak D call TRBD1 (6 bases). V dropped 6 bases and J dropped 1 base, with 12 bases sitting between them. The germline gives CDR1 SGHTA, CDR2 FQGNSA. The CDR3 spans 15 residues.

This clone occurred once. The chain combines TRBV6-5 with TRBJ1-5; perhaps TRBD1 as D (5 bases). V was clipped by 6 bases and J by 8 bases, with 17 bases between them. Germline-derived CDR1 and CDR2 are MNHEY and SVGAGI. CDR3 length equals 14 residues. Here the CDR3 DNA reads TGTGCCAGCAGCCCCCGAGGGGCGGAGGAGCCCCAGCATTTT. This codes for CASSPRGAEEPQHF.

This sequence joins TRBV19 and TRBJ1-2; possibly TRBD1 for D (6 bases). CDR1 and CDR2 from the germline V gene are LNHDA and SQIVND (reference sequence). The CDR3 runs 13 residues. V gave up 5 bases and J gave up 8 bases, with 15 bases separating them. CDR3 bases: TGTGCCAGTAGTTTACGGGACAATTCGGGCTACACCTTC. Translated, it gives CASSLRDNSGYTF.

The genes are TRBV4-2 and TRBJ1-3, with D perhaps matching TRBD1 (5 bases). This CDR3 has 18 residues. Per the germline V gene, CDR1 is LGHNA and CDR2 is YNFKEQ. V was clipped by 1 base and J by 2 bases, with 18 bases between them. CDR3 region: CASSQAATQGAAGNTIYF. CDR3 in DNA: TGTGCCAGCAGCCAAGCAGCCACTCAGGGCGCGGCTGGAAACACCATATATTTT.

This clone was seen a handful of times. The genes are TRBV7-9 and TRBJ1-2; 9 nucleotides match TRBD1. Trimming at V came to 4 bases and at J to 4 bases, leaving 4 bases not matched to a gene. There are 14 residues in the CDR3. CDR1 SEHNR and CDR2 FQNEAQ come from the germline V gene (reference sequence). CDR3 nucleotides: TGTGCCAGCAGCTCCGGACAGGGGCGCTATGGCTACACCTTC. This codes for CASSSGQGRYGYTF. The full variable domain, completed using reference TRBV7-9 and TRBJ1-2, is DTGVSQNPRHKITKRGQNVTFRCDPISEHNRLYWYRQTLGQGPEFLTYFQNEAQLEKSRLLSDRFSAERPKGSFSTLEIQRTEQGDSAMYLCASSSGQGRYGYTFGSGTRLTVV.

This clone was picked up one time. This chain joins TRBV4-2 and TRBJ2-7, with 7 bases aligning to TRBD2. Per germline, CDR1 LGHNA and CDR2 YNFKEQ. The CDR3 spans 16 residues. V was clipped by 1 base and J by 2 bases; unmatched bases: 8. The CDR3 DNA follows: TGTGCCAGCAGCCAAGTAGTCTCTAGCGGCGCCTACGAGCAGTACTTC. Protein product: CASSQVVSSGAYEQYF.

This rearrangement joins TRBV7-9 to TRBJ2-7, with TRBD1 matching over 9 bases. V shed 6 bases, J shed 0 bases, and the junction held 6 bases outside the gene matches. The CDR3 covers 15 residues. Germline lookup yields CDR1 SEHNR and CDR2 FQNEAQ (reference sequence). This CDR3 reads CASSYGTGLSYEQYF. CDR3 nucleotides: TGTGCCAGCAGTTATGGGACAGGGCTCTCCTACGAGCAGTACTTC.

The genes are TRBV15 and TRBJ2-3, with 9 bases fitting TRBD2. CDR1 and CDR2 (germline): LNHNV, YYDKDF (reference sequence). The ends lost 3 bases at V and 7 bases at J; junction bases unmatched: 5. The CDR3 totals 14 residues. For the CDR3, the DNA is TGTGCCACCAGCAGTAATAGCGGGGGTTATACGCAGTATTTT. This sequence encodes CATSSNSGGYTQYF.